This is a list of T cell receptor beta chains from one sample in a study of control samples from healthy donors and cancer patients. Data came from immunoSEQ multiplex PCR; TCRdb stores just in-frame clones and leaves some out. This sample yields under 200,000 clones, of which over 85% are seen a single time; 7.5% to 8.5% belongs to the top ten. The sequenced sample consisted of blood. These receptors all come from a woman aged 40 to 50 in good health. The conserved cysteine and the conserved F or W are not part of the CDR3 here. The order of the fields is CDR3 protein, V gene, clone size. Clone size, where shown, is once, few, many, or a class for clones that have expanded.

ASSPDPDGSYEQY TRBV7-2 few
AISAGTERTDTQY TRBV10-3 NA
ASSASGSANEQF TRBV9 NA
ASSPGQGKYGYT TRBV27 NA
ASSEGTGLNQPQH TRBV2 NA
ATSDSDRVNEKLF TRBV24-1 NA
ASSYGNTIY TRBV6-5 few
ASSRRMGVGEAF TRBV3-1/TRBV3-2 few
ASGFSGGNSPLH TRBV12-5 NA
ASNPGNPNYGYT TRBV19 NA
ASSQKPARGGNTEAF TRBV4-1 NA
ASSIRGDRDSYEQY TRBV9 NA
ASSYGQMNTEAF TRBV6-5 few
ASNRQGGSDTQY TRBV25-1 NA
ASSLVGQGIQPQH TRBV5-6 few
ASSQGLDRGLNTIY TRBV4-3 NA
AISDSGTSGGYWQF TRBV10-3 NA
ASSQDQYRGRYEQY TRBV4-3 NA
ASSSGQVSGYT TRBV28 NA
ASSEGGSNQPQH TRBV9 NA
ASSPTTRGTSTDTQY TRBV6-4 NA
ASSPYTEVSGYT TRBV7-9 NA
ASSYSTTVNTEAF TRBV6-6 NA
ASSSGTQGEKLF TRBV5-5 NA
ASSLDGYGYT TRBV7-2 NA
ASSLIQRPYEQY TRBV7-9 NA
ASSRDIEETQY TRBV9 NA
ASSPHRGTEAF TRBV11-1 NA
ASSLSPTGSSNTEAF TRBV27 NA
ASSWGPGSLGGYT TRBV27 NA
ASSLTGSRQPQH TRBV27 NA